Given below is one T cell receptor (beta chain) in context. Every TCR cDNA molecule bore its own unique molecular identifier. Each CDR3 protein is one row after TCRdb ran MiXCR on the 5' RACE reads. The data show under 150,000 distinct CDR3 sequences, about 12% seen once. The sample belongs to a study of spatial heterogeneity in lung cancer. Study-level background: Available follow-up PBMC samples were sequenced, at a median of approximately 24 months post-resection. Detection consistently captured more beta-chain sequences than alpha-chain sequences.

The junction had 11 bases not matched to a gene; V was cut back by 5 bases and J by 1 base. The CDR3 has 17 amino acids. Germline CDR1 and CDR2: MNHEY and SVGEGT. Time point of the sample: blood at routine non-recurrence follow-up after resection. Frozen PBMC, nontumor lung or tumor provided whole RNA, which was sequenced unsorted. The chain has TRBV6-2 or TRBV6-3 and TRBJ1-5; the match to TRBD1 covers 7 bases. The TCR sequence derives from a male donor with early-stage non-small cell lung cancer. The input for sequencing was PBMCs, taken at follow-up. The CDR3 region is CASSVNRGLLSNQPQHF. DNA for the CDR3: TGTGCCAGCAGTGTCAACAGGGGTCTGTTAAGCAATCAGCCCCAGCATTTT.